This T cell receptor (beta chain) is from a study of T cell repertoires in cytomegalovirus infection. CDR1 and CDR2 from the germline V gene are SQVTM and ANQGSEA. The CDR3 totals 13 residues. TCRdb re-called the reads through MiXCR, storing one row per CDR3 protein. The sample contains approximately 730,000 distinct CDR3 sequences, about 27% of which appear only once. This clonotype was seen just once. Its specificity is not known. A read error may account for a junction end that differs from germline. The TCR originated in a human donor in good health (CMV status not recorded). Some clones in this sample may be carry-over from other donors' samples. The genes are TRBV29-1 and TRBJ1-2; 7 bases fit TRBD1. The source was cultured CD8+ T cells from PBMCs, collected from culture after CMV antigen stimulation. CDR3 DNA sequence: TGCAGCGTTGGTGCAGGGGGAGAGGTAAAGCTCGCCTTC. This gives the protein CSVGAGGEVKLAF.